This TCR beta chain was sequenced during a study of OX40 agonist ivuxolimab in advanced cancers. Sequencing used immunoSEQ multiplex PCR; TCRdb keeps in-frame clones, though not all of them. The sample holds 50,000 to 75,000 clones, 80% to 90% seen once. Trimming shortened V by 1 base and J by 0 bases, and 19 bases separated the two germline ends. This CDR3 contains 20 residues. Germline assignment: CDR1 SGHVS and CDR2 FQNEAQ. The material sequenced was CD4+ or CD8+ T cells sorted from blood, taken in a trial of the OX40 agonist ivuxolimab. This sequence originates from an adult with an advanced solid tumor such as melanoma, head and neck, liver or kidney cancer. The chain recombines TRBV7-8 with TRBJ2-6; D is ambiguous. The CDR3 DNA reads TGTGCCAGCAGCTTAGTAAACAGTTGGACGGCTAGCTCTGGGGCCAACGTCCTGACTTTC. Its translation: CASSLVNSWTASSGANVLTF.